Shown below are 9 T cell receptor beta chains from a single sample sequenced in a study of blood T cell repertoires in COVID-19. TCRdb keeps only in-frame clones here, not all; method: immunoSEQ multiplex PCR. The sample comprises 350,000 or so clones, about 86% of which are singletons, and roughly 4.2% rests with the top ten. The specimen sequenced was PBMCs or T cells enriched from blood (not recorded which). The receptor source for this set is a woman in her 40s with acute COVID-19.

This chain uses TRBV5-1 with TRBJ1-4; 8 positions match TRBD1. The CDR3 consists of 14 residues. V was pared by 3 bases and J by 5 bases, with 3 bases of the junction left unmatched. Germline V CDR1 and CDR2: SGHRS, YFSETQ. CDR3 loop: CASSSGQVNEKLFF. The CDR3 nucleotides are TGCGCCAGCAGCTCGGGACAGGTGAATGAAAAACTGTTTTTT.

The rearrangement joins TRBV11-3 to TRBJ2-3; 8 nucleotides align to TRBD1. Losses at the gene ends were 2 bases for V and 5 bases for J; bases not matched to a gene: 6. The germline gives CDR1 SGHNT, CDR2 YENEEA. The CDR3 has 15 amino acids. CDR3 coding DNA: TGTGCCAGCAGCTTAACAGGGGGTCATGTAGATACGCAGTATTTT. Residues: CASSLTGGHVDTQYF.

The chain has TRBV7-2 and TRBJ2-3; weak D call: TRBD2 (6 bases). CDR3 size: 15 residues. The V and J ends lost 4 bases and 5 bases respectively, with 16 bases between them. The germline V gene has CDR1 SGHTA and CDR2 FQGNSA. The CDR3 DNA follows: TGTGCCAGCAGCTACCAACTAGCCCGACGAGATACGCAGTATTTT. It specifies CASSYQLARRDTQYF.

The chain couples TRBV24-1 to TRBJ1-4; 8 positions agree with TRBD1. V was clipped by 1 base and J by 5 bases; unmatched bases: 5. This CDR3 comprises 16 residues. CDR1 KGHDR and CDR2 SFDVKD come from the germline V gene. The DNA of the CDR3 is TGTGCCACCAGTGATTTTCAGGGGACAGGAAATGAAAAACTGTTTTTT. As protein: CATSDFQGTGNEKLFF.

This clone appeared once. CDR3: CASNRSGYGYTF. Here the CDR3 DNA reads TGTGCCAGCAACCGGTCTGGCTATGGCTACACCTTC. The chain carries TRBV28 and TRBJ1-2; D remains ambiguous. The V and J ends lost 7 bases and 4 bases respectively, with 10 bases between them. Germline V gene sequence: CDR1 MDHEN, CDR2 SYDVKM. The CDR3 has 12 residues.

The CDR3, as DNA: TGTGCCAGCAGCCAAGGGACAGGGGTTCAAGAGACCCAGTACTTC. It translates to CASSQGTGVQETQYF. The rearrangement links TRBV3-1 (or the pseudogene TRBV3-2) to TRBJ2-5; 9 bases map to TRBD1. Germline trimming cut 1 base from V and 2 bases from J; bases unmatched to any gene: 2. Germline V gene sequence: CDR1 LGHDT, CDR2 YNNKEL (reference sequence). CDR3 length: 15 amino acids.

The rearrangement links TRBV19 to TRBJ2-1, with D possibly TRBD2 on 7 matching bases. The germline V gene encodes CDR1 LNHDA and CDR2 SQIVND (reference sequence). There are 15 residues in the CDR3. V was trimmed by 5 bases and J by 8 bases, leaving 19 bases between them. This CDR3 is CASSSPGGHMYEQFF. The CDR3 bases are TGTGCCAGTAGTTCCCCGGGGGGCCATATGTATGAGCAGTTCTTC.

This clone was observed once. The V gene is TRBV9, the J gene TRBJ2-2; possibly TRBD2 for D (6 bases). Germline CDR1 and CDR2: SGDLS and YYNGEE. This CDR3 has 16 amino acids. Trimming stripped 3 bases from V and 5 bases from J, with 17 bases between. CDR3 nucleotide sequence: TGTGCCAGCAGCGGTTCTAGCGCCCCGAGGACCGGGGAGCTGTTTTTT. This gives the protein CASSGSSAPRTGELFF.

The chain recombines TRBV7-8 with TRBJ1-1, with D tentatively TRBD1 (6 bases). The CDR3 is 11 amino acids. V was trimmed by 5 bases and J by 9 bases, leaving 10 bases between them. CDR1 SGHVS and CDR2 FQNEAQ come from the germline V gene. CDR3 coding DNA: TGTGCCAGCAGCCCCCGGGACAAAGCTTTCTTT. Its translation is CASSPRDKAFF.